This entry is about one T cell receptor beta chain. The antigen is unknown. This sample is drawn from a study of T cell responses to AZD1222 COVID-19 vaccine. Study in general: Second doses at about 4 or about 12 weeks were pooled. Study outcomes and limitations: Donors skewed white British and female; clonal diversity was possibly underestimated. Spike regions recognized by vaccine-associated CD4 TCRs spanned the protein, led by 160-218 and 743-854. Only a handful of AZD1222 recipients, roughly 6 in all, had baseline seropositivity.

Using immunoSEQ multiplex PCR, the repertoire was profiled, and TCRdb retains in-frame clones only, with some absent. The sample comprises roughly 93,000 clones, around 89% of which are singletons, and 1.5% to 2% rests with the top ten. The germline V gene has CDR1 GTSNPN and CDR2 SVGIG (reference sequence). V lost 4 bases and J 5 bases, leaving 23 bases between the germline ends. This CDR3 has 17 amino acids. The sequence came from an adult in good health. This chain links TRBV30 with TRBJ2-2, with D maybe TRBD1 (6 bases). Sample: peripheral blood, taken on day 0 of AZD1222 vaccination. CDR3 DNA: TGTGCCTGGATGATCAGGGGCCACCCTCAGGGAACCGGGGAGCTGTTTTTT. Translated: CAWMIRGHPQGTGELFF.